The present T cell receptor (beta chain) was sequenced within a study of CD4 T cells in relation to SARS-CoV-2 and coronaviruses. For this clone: Its specificity is unknown.

Here immunoSEQ multiplex PCR was the method, and the copy in TCRdb shows in-frame clones only, minus some. Of some 16,000 clones in the sample, about 80% were seen once. V shed 3 bases and J shed 8 bases, with 22 bases lying between them. Germline lookup yields CDR1 GTSNPN and CDR2 SVGIG (reference sequence). CDR3 length: 16 residues. The unexposed donors gave CD4+ T cells in about 2011-2018, prior to COVID-19. Isolation of CD4+ T cells took place after about 9 days in culture. This chain uses TRBV30 with TRBJ1-4; D possibly corresponds to TRBD1 (6 bases). This TCR was recovered from a human donor in good health. Sequencing was performed on CD4+ T cells from PBMCs, cultured in vitro. This CDR3 is CAWRTPGGRWGEKLFF. CDR3 nucleotide sequence: TGTGCCTGGAGGACACCCGGGGGCCGTTGGGGAGAAAAACTGTTTTTT.